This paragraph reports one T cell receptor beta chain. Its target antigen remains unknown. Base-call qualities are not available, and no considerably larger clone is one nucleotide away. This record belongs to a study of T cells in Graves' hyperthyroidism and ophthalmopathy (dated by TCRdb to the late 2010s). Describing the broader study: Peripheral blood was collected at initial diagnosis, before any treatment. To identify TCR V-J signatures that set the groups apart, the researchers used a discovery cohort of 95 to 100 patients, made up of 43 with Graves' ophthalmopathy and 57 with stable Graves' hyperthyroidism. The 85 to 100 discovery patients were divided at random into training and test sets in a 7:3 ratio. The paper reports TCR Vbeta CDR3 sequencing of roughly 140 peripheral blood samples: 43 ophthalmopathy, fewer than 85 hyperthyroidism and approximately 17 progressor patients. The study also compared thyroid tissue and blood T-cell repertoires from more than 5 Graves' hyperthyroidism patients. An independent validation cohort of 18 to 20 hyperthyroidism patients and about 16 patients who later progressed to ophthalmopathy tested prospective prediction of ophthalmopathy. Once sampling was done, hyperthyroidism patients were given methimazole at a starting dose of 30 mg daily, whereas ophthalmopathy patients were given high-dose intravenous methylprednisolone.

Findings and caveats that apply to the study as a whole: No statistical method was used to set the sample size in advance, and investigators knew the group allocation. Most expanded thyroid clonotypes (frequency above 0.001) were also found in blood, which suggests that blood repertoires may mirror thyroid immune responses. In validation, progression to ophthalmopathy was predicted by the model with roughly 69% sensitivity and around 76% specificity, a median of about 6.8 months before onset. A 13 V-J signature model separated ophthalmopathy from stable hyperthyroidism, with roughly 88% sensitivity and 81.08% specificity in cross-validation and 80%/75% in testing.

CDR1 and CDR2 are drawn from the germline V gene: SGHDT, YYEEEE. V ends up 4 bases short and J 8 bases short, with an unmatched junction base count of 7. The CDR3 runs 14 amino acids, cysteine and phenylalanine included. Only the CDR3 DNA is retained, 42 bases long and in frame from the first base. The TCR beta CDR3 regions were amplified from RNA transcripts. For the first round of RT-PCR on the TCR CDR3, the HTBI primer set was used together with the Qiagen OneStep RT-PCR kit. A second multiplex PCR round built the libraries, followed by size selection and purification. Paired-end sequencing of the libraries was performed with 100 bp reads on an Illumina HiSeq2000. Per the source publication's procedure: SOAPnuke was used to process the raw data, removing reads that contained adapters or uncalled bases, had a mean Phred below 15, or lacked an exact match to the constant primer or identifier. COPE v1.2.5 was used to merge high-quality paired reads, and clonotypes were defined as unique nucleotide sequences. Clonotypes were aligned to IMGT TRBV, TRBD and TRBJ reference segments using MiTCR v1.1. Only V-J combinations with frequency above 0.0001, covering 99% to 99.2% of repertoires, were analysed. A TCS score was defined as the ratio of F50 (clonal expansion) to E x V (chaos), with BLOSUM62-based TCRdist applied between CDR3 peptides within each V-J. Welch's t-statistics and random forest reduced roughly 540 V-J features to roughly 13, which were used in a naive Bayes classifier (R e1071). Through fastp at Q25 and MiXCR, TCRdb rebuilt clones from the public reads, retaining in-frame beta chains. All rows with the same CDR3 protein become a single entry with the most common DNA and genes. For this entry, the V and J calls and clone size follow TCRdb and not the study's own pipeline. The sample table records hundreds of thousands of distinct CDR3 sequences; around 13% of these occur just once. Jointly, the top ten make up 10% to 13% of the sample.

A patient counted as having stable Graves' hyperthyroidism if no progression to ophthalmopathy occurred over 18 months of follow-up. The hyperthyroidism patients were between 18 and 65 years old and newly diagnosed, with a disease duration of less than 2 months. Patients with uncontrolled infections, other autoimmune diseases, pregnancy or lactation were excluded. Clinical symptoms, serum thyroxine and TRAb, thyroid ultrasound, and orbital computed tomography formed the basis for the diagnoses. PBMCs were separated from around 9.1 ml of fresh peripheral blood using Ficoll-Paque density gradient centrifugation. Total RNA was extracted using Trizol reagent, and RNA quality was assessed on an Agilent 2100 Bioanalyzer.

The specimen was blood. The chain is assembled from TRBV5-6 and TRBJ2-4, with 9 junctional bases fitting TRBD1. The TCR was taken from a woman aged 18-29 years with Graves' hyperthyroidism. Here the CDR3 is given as CASSRRQGDDIQYF. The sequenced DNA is TGTGCCAGCAGCCGCCGACAGGGGGATGACATTCAGTACTTC. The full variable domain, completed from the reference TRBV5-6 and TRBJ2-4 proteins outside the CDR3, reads DAGVTQSPTHLIKTRGQQVTLRCSPKSGHDTVSWYQQALGQGPQFIFQYYEEEERQRGNFPDRFSGHQFPNYSSELNVNALLLGDSALYLCASSRRQGDDIQYFGAGTRLSVL.